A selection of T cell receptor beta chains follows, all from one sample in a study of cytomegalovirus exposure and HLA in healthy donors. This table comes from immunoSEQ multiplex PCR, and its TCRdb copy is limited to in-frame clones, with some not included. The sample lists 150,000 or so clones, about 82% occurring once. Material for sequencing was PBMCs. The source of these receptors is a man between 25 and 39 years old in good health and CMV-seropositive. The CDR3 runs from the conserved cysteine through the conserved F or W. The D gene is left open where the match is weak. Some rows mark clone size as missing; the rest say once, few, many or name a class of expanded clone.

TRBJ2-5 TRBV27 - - CASSNVPGETQYF TGTGCCAGCTCCAACGTCCCGGGAGAGACCCAGTACTTC
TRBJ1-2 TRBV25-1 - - CASSGPEASLQGYTF TGTGCCAGCAGTGGCCCAGAGGCGTCATTGCAAGGCTACACCTTC
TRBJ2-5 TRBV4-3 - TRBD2 CASSQGGSRGGLETQYF TGCGCCAGCAGCCAAGGAGGGTCGCGGGGGGGCCTGGAGACCCAGTACTTC
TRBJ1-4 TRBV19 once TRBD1 CASSMRGQGTNEKLFF TGTGCCAGTAGTATGAGGGGACAGGGGACTAATGAAAAACTGTTTTTT
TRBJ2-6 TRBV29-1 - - CSVPGRRSGANVLTF TGCAGCGTGCCCGGTCGCCGTTCTGGGGCCAACGTCCTGACTTTC
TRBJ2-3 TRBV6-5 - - CASSYAAWTDTQYF TGTGCCAGCAGTTACGCGGCCTGGACAGATACGCAGTATTTT
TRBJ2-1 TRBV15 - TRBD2 CATSSQGEGNEQFF TGTGCCACCAGTAGCCAAGGGGAGGGCAATGAGCAGTTCTTC
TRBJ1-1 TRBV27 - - CASSLSPTGRTEAFF TGTGCCAGCAGTCTATCCCCGACAGGTAGGACTGAAGCTTTCTTT
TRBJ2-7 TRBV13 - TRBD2 CASSPRTSGAYEQYF TGTGCCAGCAGCCCCCGGACTAGCGGGGCCTACGAGCAGTACTTC
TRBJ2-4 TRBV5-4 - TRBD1 CASSLSGQGLGNIQYF TGTGCCAGCAGCTTGAGCGGACAGGGGTTGGGAAACATTCAGTACTTC
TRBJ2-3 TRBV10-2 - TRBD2 CASSELSGGAQWDTQYF TGCGCCAGCAGTGAACTAAGCGGGGGGGCCCAATGGGATACGCAGTATTTT
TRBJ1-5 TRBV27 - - CASSFGSSNQPQHF TGTGCCAGCAGTTTCGGGAGTAGCAATCAGCCCCAGCATTTT
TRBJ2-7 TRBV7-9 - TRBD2 CASSLEGRSGNF TGTGCCAGCAGCTTAGAAGGCAGGAGCGGGAACTTC
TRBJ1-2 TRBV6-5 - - CASSGLVGGGYTF TGTGCCAGCAGCGGACTTGTAGGCGGCGGCTACACCTTC
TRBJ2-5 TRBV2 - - CASSEGHEETQYF TGTGCCAGCAGTGAAGGGCACGAAGAGACCCAGTACTTC
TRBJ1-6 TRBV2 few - CASRKRTNNSPLHF TGTGCCAGCAGGAAGAGGACAAATAATTCACCCCTCCACTTT
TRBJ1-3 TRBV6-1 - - CASSAGGSGNTIYF TGTGCCAGCAGTGCCGGGGGCTCTGGAAACACCATATATTTT
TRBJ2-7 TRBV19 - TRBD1 CASSIETGTYEQYF TGTGCCAGTAGTATAGAGACAGGGACCTACGAGCAGTACTTC
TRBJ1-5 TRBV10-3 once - CAISDSRQPNQPQHF TGTGCCATCAGTGATTCGAGACAGCCCAATCAGCCCCAGCATTTT
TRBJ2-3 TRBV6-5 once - CASGGATDTQYF TGTGCCAGCGGGGGGGCAACAGATACGCAGTATTTT
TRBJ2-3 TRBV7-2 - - CASSAYKAITDTQYF TGTGCCAGCAGCGCTTATAAAGCAATCACAGATACGCAGTATTTT
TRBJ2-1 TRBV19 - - CASSRGGGLYNEQFF TGTGCCAGTAGTAGAGGGGGAGGGCTCTACAATGAGCAGTTCTTC
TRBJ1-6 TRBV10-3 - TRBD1 CAISGGTGANSPLHF TGTGCCATCAGCGGGGGGACAGGAGCAAATTCACCCCTCCACTTT
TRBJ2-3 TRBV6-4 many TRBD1 CASSDSQGATDTQYF TGTGCCAGCAGTGACAGCCAGGGGGCCACAGATACGCAGTATTTT
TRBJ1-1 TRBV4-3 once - CASSQGKANTEAFF TGCGCCAGCAGCCAAGGTAAAGCCAACACTGAAGCTTTCTTT
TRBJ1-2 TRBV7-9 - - CASGRAGGYTF TGTGCCAGCGGCAGGGCCGGCGGCTACACCTTC
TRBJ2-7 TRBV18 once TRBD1 CASSLRQGYDEQYF TGTGCCAGCTCCTTACGACAGGGTTACGACGAGCAGTACTTC
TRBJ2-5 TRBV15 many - CATSSGVEGTPFQETQYF TGTGCCACCAGCAGTGGGGTTGAGGGCACCCCCTTCCAAGAGACCCAGTACTTC
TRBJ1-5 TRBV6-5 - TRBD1 CASSPWDRYQPQHF TGTGCCAGCAGCCCTTGGGACAGGTATCAGCCCCAGCATTTT
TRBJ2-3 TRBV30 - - CAWTTGGVTDTQYF TGTGCCTGGACTACAGGGGGGGTCACAGATACGCAGTATTTT
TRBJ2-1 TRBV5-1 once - CASSSQGQGLGGEQFF TGCGCCAGCAGCTCCCAGGGCCAGGGGTTAGGCGGTGAGCAGTTCTTC
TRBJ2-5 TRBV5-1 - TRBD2 CASRLAGGVETQYF TGCGCCAGCAGACTAGCGGGGGGTGTAGAGACCCAGTACTTC
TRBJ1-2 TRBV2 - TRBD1 CASSEGQSYGYTF TGTGCCAGCAGTGAGGGACAGAGCTATGGCTACACCTTC
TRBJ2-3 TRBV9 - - CASSVSRSRAGLSDTQYF TGTGCCAGCAGCGTAAGTCGGAGCAGGGCAGGTTTATCAGATACGCAGTATTTT
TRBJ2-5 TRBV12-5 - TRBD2 CASGAGAGGLQETQYF TGTGCTAGTGGGGCGGGAGCGGGTGGGTTGCAAGAGACCCAGTACTTC
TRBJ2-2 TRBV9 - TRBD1 CASSVLAGQGVTGELFF TGTGCCAGCAGCGTACTAGCGGGACAGGGGGTCACCGGGGAGCTGTTTTTT
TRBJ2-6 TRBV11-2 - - CASSLEDIGATGANVLTF TGTGCCAGCAGCTTAGAAGACATTGGGGCGACTGGGGCCAACGTCCTGACTTTC
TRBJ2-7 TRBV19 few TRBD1 CASTLSDRVGYEQYF TGTGCCAGTACCCTAAGCGACAGGGTGGGCTACGAGCAGTACTTC
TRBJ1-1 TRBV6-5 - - CASSFSERYTEAFF TGTGCCAGCAGTTTCTCCGAGCGGTACACTGAAGCTTTCTTT
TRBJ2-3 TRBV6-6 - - CASRRPSTDTQYF TGTGCCAGCAGGCGTCCTAGCACAGATACGCAGTATTTT
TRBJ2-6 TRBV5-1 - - CASSPEGHSGANVLTF TGCGCCAGCAGCCCGGAGGGGCACTCTGGGGCCAACGTCCTGACTTTC
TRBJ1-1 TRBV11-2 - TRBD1 CASSLAGTDRGTEAFF TGTGCCAGCAGCTTAGCTGGGACCGACAGGGGGACTGAAGCTTTCTTT
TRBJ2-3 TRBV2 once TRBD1 CASSEALLGTGQGTQYF TGTGCCAGCAGTGAAGCGCTTCTGGGGACAGGGCAAGGTACGCAGTATTTT
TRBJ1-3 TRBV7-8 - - CASSPNGNTIYF TGTGCCAGCAGCCCTAATGGAAACACCATATATTTT
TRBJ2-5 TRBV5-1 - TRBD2 CASSSAGLAWETQYF TGCGCCAGCAGCTCCGCCGGACTAGCTTGGGAGACCCAGTACTTC
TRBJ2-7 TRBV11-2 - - CASSLVAGPVYEQYF TGTGCCAGCAGCTTAGTTGCAGGGCCGGTCTACGAGCAGTACTTC
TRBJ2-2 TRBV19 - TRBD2 CASTSGTSGGAGTGELFF TGTGCCAGTACCTCCGGGACTAGCGGGGGGGCCGGCACCGGGGAGCTGTTTTTT
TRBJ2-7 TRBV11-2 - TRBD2 CASSLPGGYEQYF TGTGCCAGCAGCTTACCGGGGGGTTACGAGCAGTACTTC
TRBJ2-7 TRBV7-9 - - CASSPGTGLYSYEQYF TGTGCCAGCAGCCCTGGGACGGGACTTTACTCCTACGAGCAGTACTTC
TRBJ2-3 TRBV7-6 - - CASSSPTETDTQYF TGTGCCAGCAGCTCTCCAACTGAGACAGATACGCAGTATTTT
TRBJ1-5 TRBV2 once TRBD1 CASRGRGSNQPQHF TGTGCCAGCAGGGGCAGGGGGAGCAATCAGCCCCAGCATTTT
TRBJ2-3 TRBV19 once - CASTMGLALSTDTQYF TGTGCCAGTACCATGGGGCTAGCGCTGAGCACAGATACGCAGTATTTT
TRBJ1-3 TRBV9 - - CASSVRPGDTIYF TGTGCCAGCAGCGTAAGGCCAGGGGACACCATATATTTT
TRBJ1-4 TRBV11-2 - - CASSFIRGTSTNEKLFF TGTGCCAGCAGCTTCATTAGAGGGACATCAACTAATGAAAAACTGTTTTTT
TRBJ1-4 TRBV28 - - CASSPTGRGVEEKLFF TGTGCCAGCAGCCCAACAGGGCGTGGGGTTGAGGAAAAACTGTTTTTT
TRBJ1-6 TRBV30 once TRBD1 CAWSDRGNSPLHF TGTGCCTGGAGTGACAGGGGAAATTCACCCCTCCACTTT
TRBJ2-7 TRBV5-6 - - CASSLAGHYEQYF TGTGCCAGCAGCTTGGCCGGACACTACGAGCAGTACTTC